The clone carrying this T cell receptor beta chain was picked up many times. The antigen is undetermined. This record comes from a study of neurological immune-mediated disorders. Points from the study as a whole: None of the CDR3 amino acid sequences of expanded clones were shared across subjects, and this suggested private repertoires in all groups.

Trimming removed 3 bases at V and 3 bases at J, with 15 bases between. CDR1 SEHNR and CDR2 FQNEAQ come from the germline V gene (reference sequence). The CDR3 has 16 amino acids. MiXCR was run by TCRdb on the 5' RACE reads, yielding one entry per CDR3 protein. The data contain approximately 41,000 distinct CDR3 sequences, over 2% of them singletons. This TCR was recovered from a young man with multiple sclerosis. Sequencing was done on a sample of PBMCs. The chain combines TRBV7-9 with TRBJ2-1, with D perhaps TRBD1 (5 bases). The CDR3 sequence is CASSFMRTPVYNEQFF. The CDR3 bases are TGTGCCAGCAGCTTTATGAGGACACCGGTCTACAATGAGCAGTTCTTC.